This entry features one T cell receptor beta chain sequence. The clone's antigen remains unknown. Base qualities are missing; no much larger clone stands one base away. The record originates from a study of blood T cell repertoires in COVID-19 (dated by TCRdb to the early 2020s). For context, the study as a whole: Collaborator samples came from the United States, Italy and Spain and covered acute and convalescent phases of COVID-19. Nearly every sample came with metadata listing a de-identified subject ID, COVID-19 status, age in years and sex. Samples came from the ongoing ImmuneRACE study (first 160 participants) plus 1,254 subjects from 6 global collaborators. The repertoires were released in a freely available public database intended as a resource for research on the immune response to SARS-CoV-2. The material from the prospective study consisted of cDNA or gDNA derived from T cells, B-cell-depleted T cells, or PBMCs. Subjects who had been exposed to COVID-19, were actively infected with it, or had recovered from it provided the deeply sampled blood TCRbeta repertoires that made up the dataset. Where available, HLA class I and class II types were obtained from metadata supplied by the sample provider rather than from assay-based typing. Study-level results and caveats: The quantity of clinical and demographic metadata differed by source and by participant and was supplied without curation.

Collaborating institutions collected whole blood in K2EDTA tubes following their own protocols. For TCRbeta analysis, collaborator samples were shipped as frozen whole blood, as isolated PBMCs, or as DNA extracted from either sample type. Deletion took 7 bases off V and 5 bases off J, with a span of 12 bases between the germline ends. Including the terminal cysteine and phenylalanine, the CDR3 comprises 13 residues. CDR3 DNA is the only sequence kept; it has 39 bases, read in frame from the first base. The germline V gene specifies MNHEY as CDR1 and SVGAGI as CDR2. TCRbeta CDR3 regions were amplified from genomic DNA using the immunoSEQ Assay, a bias-controlled multiplex PCR. The study's own analysis went as follows. The number of nucleated cells in each sample was estimated from the amplification of reference gene primers within the assay. Sequence reads were collapsed and filtered to measure the absolute abundance of every unique TCRbeta CDR3 rearrangement. For each sample, productive Simpson clonality was calculated by taking the square root of Simpson's diversity index across productive rearrangements. TCRdb mirrors the immuneACCESS table, restricted to in-frame sequences. Some clones are absent from its copies; in checked studies, under half trace to an unresolved V gene, and the reason for the others is unknown. V and J calls and clone size are as listed in that table; D and trimming were resolved from the DNA. This sample lists about 440,000 clones; about 89% were detected once. The top ten hold around 4.4% of the sample.

The chain is encoded by TRBV6-5 joined to TRBJ1-5; TRBD1 could be the D gene, as 6 bases match. Input material: peripheral blood. The sequence came from a woman aged 25 to 39 with acute or convalescent COVID-19. The nucleotide sequence reads as follows: TGTGCCAGCACACTAGGGGGGGATCAGCCCCAGCATTTT. Its coded protein is CASTLGGDQPQHF.